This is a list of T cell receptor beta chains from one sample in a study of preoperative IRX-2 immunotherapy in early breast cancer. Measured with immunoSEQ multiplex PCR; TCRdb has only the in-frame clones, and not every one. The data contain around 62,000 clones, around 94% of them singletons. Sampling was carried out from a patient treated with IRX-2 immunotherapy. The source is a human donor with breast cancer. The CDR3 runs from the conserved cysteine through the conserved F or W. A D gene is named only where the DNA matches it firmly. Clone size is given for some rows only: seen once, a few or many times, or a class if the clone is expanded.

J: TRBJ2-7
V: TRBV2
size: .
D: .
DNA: TGTGCCAGCAGTGCGGACCGGCCCTTATACGAGCAGTACTTC
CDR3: CASSADRPLYEQYF

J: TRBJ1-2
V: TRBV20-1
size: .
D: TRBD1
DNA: TGCAGTGCTAGGACAGGGAGGGGCTACACCTTC
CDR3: CSARTGRGYTF

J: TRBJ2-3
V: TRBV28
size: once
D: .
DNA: TGTGCCAGCAGTTTAGATCAGGCCCCAGATACGCAGTATTTT
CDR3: CASSLDQAPDTQYF

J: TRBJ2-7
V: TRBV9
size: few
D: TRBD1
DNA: TGTGCCGATCAGGGGGCATCATCCGAGCAGTACTTC
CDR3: CADQGASSEQYF

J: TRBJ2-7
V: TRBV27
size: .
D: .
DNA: TGTGCCAGCTCACAGGGAACCTACGAGCAGTACTTC
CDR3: CASSQGTYEQYF

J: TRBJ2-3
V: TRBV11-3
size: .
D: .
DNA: TGTGCCAGCAGCCAACTAACAGGGTCATATACGCAGTATTTT
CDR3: CASSQLTGSYTQYF

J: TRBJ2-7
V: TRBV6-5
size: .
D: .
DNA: TGTGCCAGCAGCCAACCGACTCGTTACGAGCAGTACTTC
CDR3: CASSQPTRYEQYF

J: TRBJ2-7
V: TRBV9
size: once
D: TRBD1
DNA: TGTGCCAGCAGCAAACAGGGGGGCACATCCTACGAGCAGTACTTC
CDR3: CASSKQGGTSYEQYF

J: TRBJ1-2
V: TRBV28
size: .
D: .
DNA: TGTGCCAGCAGTCCAGCCCTCAGGGGCTCAGGCTACACCTTC
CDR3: CASSPALRGSGYTF

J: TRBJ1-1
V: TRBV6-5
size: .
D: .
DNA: TGTGCCAGCAGAATAACGGCACTGAACACTGAAGCTTTCTTT
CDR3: CASRITALNTEAFF

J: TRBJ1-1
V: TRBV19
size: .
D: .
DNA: TGTGCCAGTACAGGAACAGGAATCATGAACACTGAAGCTTTCTTT
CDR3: CASTGTGIMNTEAFF

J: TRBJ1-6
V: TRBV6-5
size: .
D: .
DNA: TGTGCCAGCAGATACTCGACAGTAAATTCACCCCTCCACTTT
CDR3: CASRYSTVNSPLHF

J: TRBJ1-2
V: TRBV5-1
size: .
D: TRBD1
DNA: TGCGCCAGCAGCCAGCCGGGACAGAACTATGGCTACACCTTC
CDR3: CASSQPGQNYGYTF

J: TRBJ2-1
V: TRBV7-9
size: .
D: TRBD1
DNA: TGTGCCAGCAGCTTAGGACAGGGTTGGGCTGAGCAGTTCTTC
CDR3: CASSLGQGWAEQFF

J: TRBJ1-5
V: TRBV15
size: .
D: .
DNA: TGTGCCACCACCGGCGGGGAATTTAGACAGCCCCAGCATTTT
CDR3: CATTGGEFRQPQHF

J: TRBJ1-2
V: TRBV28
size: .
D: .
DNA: TGTGCCAGCCAGGGATTATGGGGCTACACCTTC
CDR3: CASQGLWGYTF

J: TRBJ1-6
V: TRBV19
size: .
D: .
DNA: TGTGCCAGTAGCGAGTATAATTCACCCCTCCACTTT
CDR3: CASSEYNSPLHF

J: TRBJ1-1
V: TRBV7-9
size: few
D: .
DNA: TGTGCCAGCAGCTTAGTCGTCAGGGCGAACACTGAAGCTTTCTTT
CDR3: CASSLVVRANTEAFF

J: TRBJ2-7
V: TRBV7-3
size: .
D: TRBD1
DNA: TGTGCCAGCAGGCTCTATGGGACAGGTCCCTACGAGCAGTACTTC
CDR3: CASRLYGTGPYEQYF

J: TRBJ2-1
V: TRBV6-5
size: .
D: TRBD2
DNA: TGTGCCAGCAGGAATAGCGGGGGGGGGTACAATGAGCAGTTCTTC
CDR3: CASRNSGGGYNEQFF

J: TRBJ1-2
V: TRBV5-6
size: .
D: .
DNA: TGTGCCAGCAGCTTGCAGGCAGGGGATCGGTATGGCTACACCTTC
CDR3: CASSLQAGDRYGYTF

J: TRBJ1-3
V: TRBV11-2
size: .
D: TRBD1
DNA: TGTGCCAGCAGCGTAATACAGGGGGCGCGTGGAAACACCATATATTTT
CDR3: CASSVIQGARGNTIYF

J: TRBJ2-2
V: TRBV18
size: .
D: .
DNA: TGTGCCAGCTCACGGAGAGCTTCGAACACCGGGGAGCTGTTTTTT
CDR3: CASSRRASNTGELFF

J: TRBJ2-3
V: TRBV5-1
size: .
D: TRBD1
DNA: TGCGCCAGCAGCCGACCGACAGGGGAGGCAGATACGCAGTATTTT
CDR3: CASSRPTGEADTQYF

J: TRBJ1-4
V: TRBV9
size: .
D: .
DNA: TGTGCCAGCAGCGGGGGAACAGGGAAACGGGGTGAAAAACTGTTTTTT
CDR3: CASSGGTGKRGEKLFF

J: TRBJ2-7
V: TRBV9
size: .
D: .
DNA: TGTGCCAGCAGCGCCCGGGCCCTGGGGGATGTCGAGCAGTACTTC
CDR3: CASSARALGDVEQYF

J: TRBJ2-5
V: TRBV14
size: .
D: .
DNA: TGTGCCAGCAGCCTATGGGGGCAAGAGACCCAGTACTTC
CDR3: CASSLWGQETQYF

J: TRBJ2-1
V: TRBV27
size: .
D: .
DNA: TGTGCCAGCAGTTTATTCGTGGGGGGGCAAAACAATGAGCAGTTCTTC
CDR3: CASSLFVGGQNNEQFF

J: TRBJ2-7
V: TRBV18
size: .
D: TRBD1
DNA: TGTGCCAGCTCACCAGAGGACAGGGCCTACACCTACGAGCAGTACTTC
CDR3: CASSPEDRAYTYEQYF

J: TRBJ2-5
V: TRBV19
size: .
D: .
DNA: TGTGCCAGTAGTCTCACGGGAGCCCTAGGGGAGACCCAGTACTTC
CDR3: CASSLTGALGETQYF

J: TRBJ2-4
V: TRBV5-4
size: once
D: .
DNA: TGTGCCAGCAGCTTGGGTGGCGGGAAAGCCAAAAACATTCAGTACTTC
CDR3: CASSLGGGKAKNIQYF

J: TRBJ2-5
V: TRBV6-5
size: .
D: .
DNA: TGTGCCAGCAAACGGGTGGAGACCCAGTACTTC
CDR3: CASKRVETQYF

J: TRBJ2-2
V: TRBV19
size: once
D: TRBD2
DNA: TGTGCCAGTAGTGGCGGGAGGGTGGCCGGGGAGCTGTTTTTT
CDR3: CASSGGRVAGELFF

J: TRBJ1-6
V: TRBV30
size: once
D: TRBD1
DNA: TGTGCCTGGAGTGTACTCGGGACAGCCAATTCACCCCTCCACTTT
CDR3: CAWSVLGTANSPLHF

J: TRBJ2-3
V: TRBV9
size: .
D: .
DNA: TGTGCCAGCAGCGTAGCGTTAGATACGCAGTATTTT
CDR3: CASSVALDTQYF

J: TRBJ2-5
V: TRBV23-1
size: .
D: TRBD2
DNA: TGCGCCAGCAGTCAATCTAATTCGGCGGGGGGGCCCCTAGAGACCCAGTACTTC
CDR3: CASSQSNSAGGPLETQYF

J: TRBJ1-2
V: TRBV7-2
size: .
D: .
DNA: TGTGCCAGCAGCCGGACCGGACAGTCTAACTATGGCTACACCTTC
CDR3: CASSRTGQSNYGYTF

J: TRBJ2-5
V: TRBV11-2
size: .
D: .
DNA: TGTGCCAGCAGCCCACCCCTCCAAGAGACCCAGTACTTC
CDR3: CASSPPLQETQYF

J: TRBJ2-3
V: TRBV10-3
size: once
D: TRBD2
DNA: TGTGCCATCAGTGGCGGTCAAATTAGCGGGAGGGCCCTGGATACGCAGTATTTT
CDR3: CAISGGQISGRALDTQYF

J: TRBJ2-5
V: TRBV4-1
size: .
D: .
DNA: TGCGCCAGCAGCCAAGATGGCACAGGGCCAAAGACCCAGTACTTC
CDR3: CASSQDGTGPKTQYF

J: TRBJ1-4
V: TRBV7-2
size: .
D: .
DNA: TGTGCCTGCAGCAAATCAGAGTCTAATGAAAAACTGTTTTTT
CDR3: CACSKSESNEKLFF

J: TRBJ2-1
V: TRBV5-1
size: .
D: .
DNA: TGCGCCAGCAGATCAACAGGGCGATCGGATTCCTACAATGAGCAGTTCTTC
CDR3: CASRSTGRSDSYNEQFF

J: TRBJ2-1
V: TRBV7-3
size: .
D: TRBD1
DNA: TGTGCCAGCAGCCCGGAGGGAGGGACAGGGGGCTATCGTGAGCAGTTCTTC
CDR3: CASSPEGGTGGYREQFF

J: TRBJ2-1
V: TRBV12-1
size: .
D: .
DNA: TGTGCCAGCCCCTCTTCAGGAGCGGGCAATGAGCAGTTCTTC
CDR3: CASPSSGAGNEQFF